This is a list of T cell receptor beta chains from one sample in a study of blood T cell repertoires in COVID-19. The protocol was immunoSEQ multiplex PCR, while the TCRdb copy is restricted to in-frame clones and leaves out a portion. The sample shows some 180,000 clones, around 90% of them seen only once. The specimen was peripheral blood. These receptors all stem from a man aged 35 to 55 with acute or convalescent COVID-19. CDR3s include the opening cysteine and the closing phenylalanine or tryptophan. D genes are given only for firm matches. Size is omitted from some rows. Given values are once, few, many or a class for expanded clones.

CDR3 protein: CASRRTSGALSSYNEQFF
CDR3 DNA: TGTGCCAGCAGGAGGACTAGCGGCGCCCTAAGCTCCTACAATGAGCAGTTCTTC
J gene: TRBJ2-1
clone size: NA
D gene: TRBD2
V gene: TRBV27

CDR3 protein: CASSLVAGEDTQYF
CDR3 DNA: TGTGCCAGCAGCTTAGTGGCGGGGGAAGATACGCAGTATTTT
J gene: TRBJ2-3
clone size: NA
D gene: TRBD2
V gene: TRBV7-6

CDR3 protein: CASGRQGSPYEQYF
CDR3 DNA: TGTGCCAGCGGAAGACAGGGGTCCCCCTACGAGCAGTACTTC
J gene: TRBJ2-7
clone size: NA
D gene: TRBD1
V gene: TRBV6-5

CDR3 protein: CASSGDSSNQPQHF
CDR3 DNA: TGTGCCAGTAGTGGTGACAGTAGCAATCAGCCCCAGCATTTT
J gene: TRBJ1-5
clone size: NA
D gene: NA
V gene: TRBV19

CDR3 protein: CASSYGGTNEKLFF
CDR3 DNA: TGTGCCAGCAGTTACGGAGGAACTAATGAAAAACTGTTTTTT
J gene: TRBJ1-4
clone size: once
D gene: NA
V gene: TRBV6-5

CDR3 protein: CASSFSGGYSSYEQYF
CDR3 DNA: TGTGCCAGCAGCTTCTCAGGGGGGTATAGCTCCTACGAGCAGTACTTC
J gene: TRBJ2-7
clone size: NA
D gene: NA
V gene: TRBV5-5

CDR3 protein: CASIYGGQANYGYTF
CDR3 DNA: TGTGCCAGCATCTACGGGGGGCAGGCTAACTATGGCTACACCTTC
J gene: TRBJ1-2
clone size: NA
D gene: NA
V gene: TRBV6-5

CDR3 protein: CASSLERPGGNEQFF
CDR3 DNA: TGCGCCAGCAGCTTGGAGAGACCGGGGGGCAATGAGCAGTTCTTC
J gene: TRBJ2-1
clone size: NA
D gene: TRBD2
V gene: TRBV5-1

CDR3 protein: CATSRGTGDHGYTF
CDR3 DNA: TGTGCCACCAGCAGAGGGACAGGGGATCACGGCTACACCTTC
J gene: TRBJ1-2
clone size: NA
D gene: TRBD1
V gene: TRBV15

CDR3 protein: CASSLGGRQKQYF
CDR3 DNA: TGCGCCAGCAGCTTGGGGGGCCGACAGAAACAGTACTTC
J gene: TRBJ2-4
clone size: NA
D gene: NA
V gene: TRBV5-1

CDR3 protein: CASSYSWQGAAEAFF
CDR3 DNA: TGTGCCAGCAGTTACTCGTGGCAGGGGGCCGCTGAAGCTTTCTTT
J gene: TRBJ1-1
clone size: NA
D gene: TRBD1
V gene: TRBV6-5

CDR3 protein: CASSRMTGLYTEAFF
CDR3 DNA: TGTGCCAGCAGCCGCATGACAGGGCTGTACACTGAAGCTTTCTTT
J gene: TRBJ1-1
clone size: NA
D gene: TRBD1
V gene: TRBV6-5

CDR3 protein: CASSVSGSEGNTIYF
CDR3 DNA: TGTGCCAGCAGCGTATCCGGGTCTGAGGGAAACACCATATATTTT
J gene: TRBJ1-3
clone size: NA
D gene: NA
V gene: TRBV9

CDR3 protein: CASSLYWDRGHNEQYF
CDR3 DNA: TGTGCCAGCAGTCTCTACTGGGACAGGGGGCACAACGAGCAGTACTTC
J gene: TRBJ2-7
clone size: NA
D gene: TRBD1
V gene: TRBV27

CDR3 protein: CSVEERGGEGDTQYF
CDR3 DNA: TGCAGCGTTGAGGAGCGGGGCGGCGAGGGAGATACGCAGTATTTT
J gene: TRBJ2-3
clone size: NA
D gene: TRBD2
V gene: TRBV29-1

CDR3 protein: CASSMESGLSQYF
CDR3 DNA: TGTGCCAGTAGTATGGAATCGGGACTCTCGCAGTATTTT
J gene: TRBJ2-3
clone size: NA
D gene: NA
V gene: TRBV19

CDR3 protein: CAISPRTVTYGYTF
CDR3 DNA: TGTGCCATCAGTCCCCGGACAGTAACCTATGGCTACACCTTC
J gene: TRBJ1-2
clone size: NA
D gene: NA
V gene: TRBV10-3

CDR3 protein: CAISNNPGTGQSGANVLTF
CDR3 DNA: TGTGCCATCAGCAACAACCCCGGGACAGGGCAATCTGGGGCCAACGTCCTGACTTTC
J gene: TRBJ2-6
clone size: NA
D gene: TRBD1
V gene: TRBV10-3

CDR3 protein: CAWSLAGGRKSRELFF
CDR3 DNA: TGTGCCTGGAGTCTAGCGGGGGGGAGGAAGAGTAGGGAGCTGTTTTTT
J gene: TRBJ2-2
clone size: NA
D gene: TRBD2
V gene: TRBV30

CDR3 protein: CASSFTRNYGYTF
CDR3 DNA: TGTGCCAGCAGTTTTACGAGAAACTATGGCTACACCTTC
J gene: TRBJ1-2
clone size: NA
D gene: NA
V gene: TRBV28

CDR3 protein: CASSLGQGVPQYF
CDR3 DNA: TGTGCCAGCAGCTTGGGACAGGGGGTGCCGCAGTACTTC
J gene: TRBJ2-7
clone size: NA
D gene: TRBD1
V gene: TRBV13

CDR3 protein: CASRSDRGRANEQFF
CDR3 DNA: TGTGCCAGCAGGTCCGACAGGGGGCGTGCTAATGAGCAGTTCTTC
J gene: TRBJ2-1
clone size: NA
D gene: TRBD1
V gene: TRBV11-2

CDR3 protein: CASSLGTGGQPQHF
CDR3 DNA: TGTGCCAGCAGCTTGGGGACAGGGGGTCAGCCCCAGCATTTT
J gene: TRBJ1-5
clone size: NA
D gene: TRBD1
V gene: TRBV5-8

CDR3 protein: CASSLARGGETQYF
CDR3 DNA: TGTGCCAGCAGCTTAGCGAGGGGGGGAGAGACCCAGTACTTC
J gene: TRBJ2-5
clone size: NA
D gene: NA
V gene: TRBV7-9

CDR3 protein: CASSTRGASTDTQYF
CDR3 DNA: TGTGCCAGCAGCACTCGGGGTGCCAGCACAGATACGCAGTATTTT
J gene: TRBJ2-3
clone size: NA
D gene: NA
V gene: TRBV9

CDR3 protein: CASSHAGATNEKLFF
CDR3 DNA: TGTGCCAGCAGTCACGCGGGGGCCACTAATGAAAAACTGTTTTTT
J gene: TRBJ1-4
clone size: NA
D gene: NA
V gene: TRBV6-5

CDR3 protein: CASSLGQGYGYTF
CDR3 DNA: TGTGCCAGCAGTCTGGGACAGGGGTATGGCTACACCTTC
J gene: TRBJ1-2
clone size: few
D gene: TRBD1
V gene: TRBV2

CDR3 protein: CASSMVATNEQFF
CDR3 DNA: TGTGCCAGTAGTATGGTGGCCACGAATGAGCAGTTCTTC
J gene: TRBJ2-1
clone size: NA
D gene: NA
V gene: TRBV19

CDR3 protein: CASSDTSGGADEQFF
CDR3 DNA: TGTGCCAGCAGTGATACTAGCGGGGGGGCCGATGAGCAGTTCTTC
J gene: TRBJ2-1
clone size: NA
D gene: TRBD2
V gene: TRBV6-4

CDR3 protein: CASSPDRVDEQYF
CDR3 DNA: TGTGCCAGCTCACCTGACAGGGTCGACGAGCAGTACTTC
J gene: TRBJ2-7
clone size: NA
D gene: TRBD1
V gene: TRBV18

CDR3 protein: CASSSKGQGLSNEQFF
CDR3 DNA: TGTGCCAGCAGCTCGAAGGGGCAGGGGTTAAGCAATGAGCAGTTCTTC
J gene: TRBJ2-1
clone size: NA
D gene: NA
V gene: TRBV7-9

CDR3 protein: CASSQEGGGPEAFF
CDR3 DNA: TGTGCCAGCAGCCAAGAGGGGGGGGGTCCTGAAGCTTTCTTT
J gene: TRBJ1-1
clone size: NA
D gene: NA
V gene: TRBV3-1/TRBV3-2

CDR3 protein: CASSLVGGQETQYF
CDR3 DNA: TGCGCCAGCAGCTTGGTGGGGGGGCAAGAGACCCAGTACTTC
J gene: TRBJ2-5
clone size: NA
D gene: TRBD2
V gene: TRBV5-1

CDR3 protein: CASSPRSRGSYTF
CDR3 DNA: TGTGCCAGCTCACCGAGATCGCGGGGGAGCTACACCTTC
J gene: TRBJ1-2
clone size: NA
D gene: NA
V gene: TRBV18

CDR3 protein: CASSPRDPRLYAFF
CDR3 DNA: TGTGCCAGCAGCCCGCGGGACCCGCGATTGTATGCTTTCTTT
J gene: TRBJ1-1
clone size: NA
D gene: NA
V gene: TRBV3-1/TRBV3-2

CDR3 protein: CASSRTPSGGGGAGKETQYF
CDR3 DNA: TGTGCCAGCTCCCGGACCCCCTCAGGGGGCGGTGGGGCTGGCAAGGAGACCCAGTACTTC
J gene: TRBJ2-5
clone size: once
D gene: TRBD1
V gene: TRBV18

CDR3 protein: CASSPGQGQPQHF
CDR3 DNA: TGTGCCAGCAGCCCTGGACAGGGCCAGCCCCAGCATTTT
J gene: TRBJ1-5
clone size: NA
D gene: TRBD1
V gene: TRBV7-6

CDR3 protein: CASSYSGGNTDTQYF
CDR3 DNA: TGTGCCAGCAGCTATAGCGGGGGAAACACAGATACGCAGTATTTT
J gene: TRBJ2-3
clone size: NA
D gene: TRBD2
V gene: TRBV7-2

CDR3 protein: CASSPGQGRAHGYTF
CDR3 DNA: TGTGCCAGTAGCCCCGGACAGGGAAGGGCGCACGGCTACACCTTC
J gene: TRBJ1-2
clone size: NA
D gene: TRBD1
V gene: TRBV19

CDR3 protein: CASSEPRGGSDTQYF
CDR3 DNA: TGTGCCAGCAGTGAACCGCGGGGGGGCTCGGATACGCAGTATTTT
J gene: TRBJ2-3
clone size: NA
D gene: TRBD2
V gene: TRBV2

CDR3 protein: CASSHGAEAFF
CDR3 DNA: TGTGCCAGCAGCCACGGGGCTGAAGCTTTCTTT
J gene: TRBJ1-1
clone size: once
D gene: NA
V gene: TRBV7-9

CDR3 protein: CASSLAMANVLTF
CDR3 DNA: TGCGCCAGCAGCTTGGCAATGGCCAACGTCCTGACTTTC
J gene: TRBJ2-6
clone size: NA
D gene: NA
V gene: TRBV5-1

CDR3 protein: CASSLGRGWVTDTQYF
CDR3 DNA: TGCGCCAGCAGCTTAGGCCGGGGATGGGTCACAGATACGCAGTATTTT
J gene: TRBJ2-3
clone size: NA
D gene: NA
V gene: TRBV5-1

CDR3 protein: CASQDRAGNTIYF
CDR3 DNA: TGTGCCAGCCAGGACAGGGCAGGAAACACCATATATTTT
J gene: TRBJ1-3
clone size: once
D gene: TRBD1
V gene: TRBV27

CDR3 protein: CASSMTRGAGANVLTF
CDR3 DNA: TGTGCCAGTAGTATGACACGGGGGGCTGGGGCCAACGTCCTGACTTTC
J gene: TRBJ2-6
clone size: once
D gene: TRBD2
V gene: TRBV19

CDR3 protein: CASSLARAMNTEAFF
CDR3 DNA: TGTGCCAGCAGCTTAGCCAGGGCCATGAACACTGAAGCTTTCTTT
J gene: TRBJ1-1
clone size: once
D gene: NA
V gene: TRBV7-9

CDR3 protein: CASGPEGASYNEQFF
CDR3 DNA: TGCGCCAGCGGCCCAGAGGGGGCCTCCTACAATGAGCAGTTCTTC
J gene: TRBJ2-1
clone size: NA
D gene: TRBD1
V gene: TRBV5-1

CDR3 protein: CASSPPGRGQGYTF
CDR3 DNA: TGTGCCAGCTCACCACCCGGCAGGGGGCAAGGCTACACCTTC
J gene: TRBJ1-2
clone size: once
D gene: TRBD1
V gene: TRBV18

CDR3 protein: CSVARTGSGNTIYF
CDR3 DNA: TGCAGTGTGGCGAGGACAGGGTCTGGAAACACCATATATTTT
J gene: TRBJ1-3
clone size: NA
D gene: TRBD1
V gene: TRBV29-1

CDR3 protein: CSVAGRSYEQYF
CDR3 DNA: TGCAGCGTTGCGGGAAGGAGTTACGAGCAGTACTTC
J gene: TRBJ2-7
clone size: NA
D gene: NA
V gene: TRBV29-1

CDR3 protein: CASSQGTGHQGYGYTF
CDR3 DNA: TGCGCCAGCAGCCAGGGGACAGGGCATCAGGGCTATGGCTACACCTTC
J gene: TRBJ1-2
clone size: NA
D gene: TRBD1
V gene: TRBV4-3

CDR3 protein: CASSLTPRVNYGYTF
CDR3 DNA: TGTGCCAGCTCCCTTACCCCCCGCGTCAACTATGGCTACACCTTC
J gene: TRBJ1-2
clone size: NA
D gene: NA
V gene: TRBV6-5

CDR3 protein: CASRRPSGGQETQYF
CDR3 DNA: TGTGCCAGCAGGCGCCCCAGCGGGGGGCAAGAGACCCAGTACTTC
J gene: TRBJ2-5
clone size: NA
D gene: TRBD2
V gene: TRBV6-5